Following are 24 T cell receptor beta chains from one sample sequenced in a study of CD8 T cells in ankylosing spondylitis. TCRdb itself ran the 5' RACE reads through MiXCR, one entry per CDR3 protein. The sample lists roughly 160,000 distinct CDR3 sequences, around a tenth seen once, with around 16% in the top ten. The specimen was blood, either unsorted or a sorted T cell fraction (not recorded which). The receptors stem from a female donor with ankylosing spondylitis or in good health (not recorded which).

This clonotype was seen a few times. V gene TRBV4-1 combines with J gene TRBJ1-1, with D unclear. The CDR3 consists of 13 residues. Germline CDR1 reads MGHRA; CDR2 reads YSYEKL. The ends were cut back, 4 bases at V and 5 bases at J, with 11 bases in the middle. This CDR3 is CASSPKVGTEAFF. The CDR3 DNA is TGCGCCAGCAGCCCGAAGGTTGGGACTGAAGCTTTCTTT.

This clonotype was detected many times. This chain joins TRBV7-9 and TRBJ2-7; tentatively, D is TRBD2 (6 bases). The CDR3 extends over 13 amino acids. Germline V gene lookup returns CDR1 SEHNR and CDR2 FQNEAQ (reference sequence). The V end was cut by 1 base, the J end by 3 bases, with 7 bases between. The CDR3 is CASSLGLDYEQYF. CDR3 coding DNA: TGTGCCAGCAGCTTAGGACTAGACTACGAGCAGTACTTC.

The gene calls are TRBV7-9 and TRBJ2-7, with D perhaps given as TRBD1 or TRBD2 (5 bases each). This CDR3 region has 13 residues. Germline values: CDR1 SEHNR, CDR2 FQNEAQ (reference sequence). V was pared by 5 bases and J by 6 bases, with 14 bases between. This CDR3 is CASSGDPLGEQYF. Here the CDR3 DNA reads TGTGCCAGCAGCGGGGACCCCCTCGGCGAGCAGTACTTC. The full variable domain, completed using reference TRBV7-9 and TRBJ2-7, is DTGVSQNPRHKITKRGQNVTFRCDPISEHNRLYWYRQTLGQGPEFLTYFQNEAQLEKSRLLSDRFSAERPKGSFSTLEIQRTEQGDSAMYLCASSGDPLGEQYFGPGTRLTVT.

The CDR3 is CASSSWGLPGANEQFF. The CDR3 coding sequence is TGTGCCAGCAGCTCCTGGGGACTCCCGGGAGCCAATGAGCAGTTCTTC. The chain carries TRBV7-9 and TRBJ2-1; perhaps TRBD2 as D (6 bases). The CDR3 covers 16 residues. V dropped 4 bases and J dropped 6 bases, with 19 bases sitting between them. Germline-derived CDR1 and CDR2 are SEHNR and FQNEAQ (reference sequence).

This clonotype was seen only once. The J gene is TRBJ1-2, the V gene TRBV10-3, with TRBD1 matching 8 bases. The CDR3 extends over 15 amino acids. The germline CDR1 and CDR2 sequences are ENHRY and SYGVKD. With V trimmed by 7 bases and J by 4 bases, 11 bases remained unmatched. CDR3: CAIKVVQGATYGYTF. The DNA for the CDR3 is TGTGCCATCAAGGTCGTTCAGGGGGCGACCTATGGCTACACCTTC.

J is TRBJ2-1 and V is TRBV7-2; TRBD2 aligns across 9 bases. Losses at the gene ends were 3 bases for V and 8 bases for J; bases not matched to a gene: 5. Germline V CDR1 and CDR2: SGHTA, FQGNSA. This CDR3 contains 14 residues. CDR3 bases: TGTGCCAGCAGCTTGGTAGCGGGAGTCGATGAGCAGTTCTTC. Amino acids: CASSLVAGVDEQFF. Full variable domain (outside the CDR3, taken from reference TRBV7-2 and TRBJ2-1): GAGVSQSPSNKVTEKGKDVELRCDPISGHTALYWYRQSLGQGLEFLIYFQGNSAPDKSGLPSDRFSAERTGGSVSTLTIQRTQQEDSAVYLCASSLVAGVDEQFFGPGTRLTVL.

The CDR3 reads CASSPIPPGVNTEAFF. In DNA form, the CDR3 reads TGTGCCAGCAGCCCGATCCCCCCAGGGGTAAATACTGAAGCTTTCTTT. V and J are TRBV7-9 and TRBJ1-1; D perhaps matches TRBD1 (6 bases). The germline V gene has CDR1 SEHNR and CDR2 FQNEAQ (reference sequence). The V end lost 5 bases, the J end lost 5 bases, and 21 bases lay between the germline ends. The CDR3 sequence is 16 residues long.

The sample holds many counts of this clonotype. CDR3 loop: CASSSEAGAYEQYF. The CDR3 nucleotides read TGTGCCAGCAGTTCAGAAGCGGGAGCCTACGAGCAGTACTTC. This rearrangement joins TRBV27 to TRBJ2-7; TRBD2 agrees at 8 bases. Germline CDR1 and CDR2: MNHEY and SMNVEV (reference sequence). This CDR3 contains 14 residues. V lost 4 bases, J lost 2 bases, and 4 bases stayed unmatched.

DNA for the CDR3: TGTGCCAGCAGCGGATACAGGGGGGAGACCCAGTACTTC. Translation gives CASSGYRGETQYF. The V call is TRBV9, the J call TRBJ2-5, with TRBD1 matching 8 bases. The CDR3 has 13 amino acids. The junction had 3 bases not matched to a gene; V was cut back by 3 bases and J by 5 bases. Per the germline V gene, CDR1 is SGDLS and CDR2 is YYNGEE. Full variable domain (remainder filled in from reference TRBV9 and TRBJ2-5): DSGVTQTPKHLITATGQRVTLRCSPRSGDLSVYWYQQSLDQGLQFLIQYYNGEERAKGNILERFSAQQFPDLHSELNLSSLELGDSALYFCASSGYRGETQYFGPGTRLLVL.

The sample holds a few counts of this clonotype. The chain has TRBV28 and TRBJ2-3, with TRBD2 matching 14 bases. V was pared by 6 bases and J by 3 bases, with 14 bases of the junction left unmatched. CDR1 and CDR2 from the germline V gene are MDHEN and SYDVKM. CDR3 length equals 19 residues. CDR3 nucleotides: TGTGCCAGCAGCGGACTAGCGGGAGGCCGGGACCCGGGGACAGATACGCAGTATTTT. This translates into CASSGLAGGRDPGTDTQYF.

This clonotype was seen ten or more times. The V call is TRBV7-6, the J call TRBJ2-5; TRBD1 might be the D (6 bases). Germline CDR1 reads SGHVS; CDR2 reads FNYEAQ. V shed 1 base and J shed 5 bases, with 11 bases lying between them. This CDR3 has 14 amino acids. The CDR3 sequence is CASSLVQGGETQYF. The CDR3, as DNA: TGTGCCAGCAGCTTAGTACAGGGCGGGGAGACCCAGTACTTC.

This clonotype was detected a few times. V gene TRBV7-9 combines with J gene TRBJ1-2; no clear D. Per germline, CDR1 SEHNR and CDR2 FQNEAQ (reference sequence). The CDR3 consists of 15 residues. The germline V and J ends were trimmed by 7 bases and 4 bases, with 19 bases remaining between them. CDR3 amino acids: CASTSMEETFYGYTF. CDR3 in DNA: TGTGCCAGCACCTCCATGGAGGAGACCTTCTATGGCTACACCTTC.

This clonotype has more than one count but fewer than ten. V and J are TRBV6-2 or TRBV6-3 and TRBJ2-7, with D possibly TRBD2 on 6 matching bases. The CDR3 has 15 amino acids. The V gene lost 2 bases and the J gene lost 4 bases, with 15 bases spanning the gap. Germline V lookup: CDR1 MNHEY, CDR2 SVGEGT. In DNA, the CDR3 is TGTGCCAGCAGTTACGCGGGGACCGGACATTACGAGCAGTACTTC. Translation: CASSYAGTGHYEQYF.

This clonotype was counted at least ten times. This chain links TRBV20-1 with TRBJ2-1, with 7 bases identical to TRBD2. Trimming removed 3 bases from V and 3 bases from J; junction bases left unmatched: 5. This CDR3 has 14 amino acids. Per germline, CDR1 DFQATT and CDR2 SNEGSKA (reference sequence). The CDR3 here is CSASLSGGYNEQFF. The CDR3 DNA reads TGCAGTGCTAGCCTATCGGGAGGCTACAATGAGCAGTTCTTC.

This rearrangement joins TRBV28 to TRBJ2-7, with 15 bases aligning to TRBD2. V was pared by 7 bases and J by 4 bases, with 8 bases of the junction left unmatched. CDR1 and CDR2 (germline): MDHEN, SYDVKM. This CDR3 contains 16 residues. The CDR3 DNA sequence: TGTGCCAGCACCCACCGCGGGACTAGCGGGGGGTACGAGCAGTACTTC. This sequence encodes CASTHRGTSGGYEQYF.

The table lists this clonotype with a few counts. This chain uses TRBV15 with TRBJ2-7; D not resolved. The CDR3 has 16 amino acids. The V and J ends lost 0 bases and 0 bases respectively, with 12 bases between them. Germline CDR1 LNHNV, CDR2 YYDKDF (reference sequence). The CDR3 nucleotides are TGTGCCACCAGCAGAGACCACTCCCAAAACTCCTACGAGCAGTACTTC. This gives the protein CATSRDHSQNSYEQYF.

The chain employs TRBV30 and TRBJ1-1, with a tentative D call TRBD1 (5 bases). CDR1 GTSNPN and CDR2 SVGIG come from the germline V gene (reference sequence). V gave up 0 bases and J gave up 4 bases, with 9 bases separating them. The CDR3 is 13 residues long. CDR3 nucleotide sequence: TGTGCCTGGAGTGTGGGGGGAATCACTGAAGCTTTCTTT. Encoded protein: CAWSVGGITEAFF.

This chain connects TRBV7-8 to TRBJ1-1; D uncertain. CDR3 length: 13 residues. V was trimmed by 0 bases and J by 5 bases, leaving 7 bases between them. Looked up from germline, CDR1 is SGHVS and CDR2 is FQNEAQ. CDR3 in amino acids: CASSLARRTEAFF. The CDR3 DNA is TGTGCCAGCAGCTTAGCGCGCAGGACTGAAGCTTTCTTT. The complete variable domain, with remaining parts taken from reference TRBV7-8 and TRBJ1-1, reads GAGVSQSPRYKVAKRGQDVALRCDPISGHVSLFWYQQALGQGPEFLTYFQNEAQLDKSGLPSDRFFAERPEGSVSTLKIQRTQQEDSAVYLCASSLARRTEAFFGQGTRLTVV.

This clonotype was seen many times. This chain joins TRBV20-1 and TRBJ2-7; D gene uncertain. Germline CDR1 and CDR2: DFQATT and SNEGSKA (reference sequence). The CDR3 covers 11 residues. Between the trimmed V and J ends, which lost 0 bases and 5 bases, there was a span of 5 bases. The CDR3 here is CSARDMNEQYF. CDR3 DNA: TGCAGTGCTAGAGATATGAACGAGCAGTACTTC.

The chain combines TRBV30 with TRBJ2-3; D is possibly TRBD2 (6 bases). The V end lost 5 bases, the J end lost 4 bases, and 19 bases lay between the germline ends. CDR1 is GTSNPN and CDR2 is SVGIG in the germline V gene (reference sequence). This CDR3 has 15 residues. This CDR3 reads CAWRYGTGAADTQYF. The CDR3 DNA reads TGTGCCTGGCGGTACGGGACGGGAGCCGCAGATACGCAGTATTTT.

This clonotype was detected a few times. The V and J genes are TRBV27 and TRBJ2-7, with D maybe TRBD2 (6 bases). This CDR3 region has 14 residues. Trimming cost V 3 bases and J 2 bases, with 11 bases left between them. The germline CDR1 and CDR2 sequences are MNHEY and SMNVEV (reference sequence). The CDR3 DNA sequence: TGTGCCAGCAGTTTCGGTAGCGGAGCCTACGAGCAGTACTTC. This translates into CASSFGSGAYEQYF.

This sequence joins TRBV6-1 and TRBJ1-6; D may be TRBD1 (6 bases). The length of the CDR3 is 13 residues. Germline-derived CDR1 and CDR2 are MNHNS and SASEGT. Deletions cut 5 bases from V and 5 bases from J, with 7 bases between. As DNA, the CDR3 is TGTGCCAGCAGTCGGACAGATAATTCACCCCTCCACTTT. It translates to CASSRTDNSPLHF.

This clonotype was picked up a small number of times. The V gene is TRBV15, the J gene TRBJ2-7; D remains ambiguous. V was pared by 5 bases and J by 2 bases, with 13 bases between. CDR3 length: 14 amino acids. Germline lookup yields CDR1 LNHNV and CDR2 YYDKDF (reference sequence). The CDR3 nucleotides read TGTGCCACCAGCCCATACTTAGGGACCTACGAGCAGTACTTC. It specifies CATSPYLGTYEQYF.

The rearrangement links TRBV27 to TRBJ2-3; 7 bases agree with TRBD2. The trim removed 3 bases at V and 1 base at J, leaving 1 base unmatched. Per germline, CDR1 MNHEY and CDR2 SMNVEV (reference sequence). The CDR3 spans 14 residues. DNA for the CDR3: TGTGCCAGCAGTTTCGGACTAGGCACAGATACGCAGTATTTT. Amino acids: CASSFGLGTDTQYF.